A selection of T cell receptor beta chains follows, all from one sample in a study of blood T cell repertoires in COVID-19. Clones were sequenced by immunoSEQ multiplex PCR, and TCRdb holds only the in-frame ones, with some missing. This repertoire shows around 100,000 clones, 70% to 90% found once; its top ten account for 4.5% to 5.5%. The sequencing sample was made of peripheral blood. All receptors come from a human donor in a cohort sampled during active COVID-19. Each CDR3 is given with its conserved first and last residue.

V gene	CDR3 protein
TRBV6-4	CASSDSYGSPLHF
TRBV27	CASRRQGLMSGELFF
TRBV6-5	CASSKTSGGWETQYF
TRBV7-8	CASSLWFGDTDTQYF
TRBV6-4	CASSVELYNEQFF
TRBV3-1/TRBV3-2	CASSQDTGGRRDEQFF
TRBV6-1	CASSEAGTGGTEAFF
TRBV18	CASSRSGVQETQYF
TRBV7-2	CASSLARGQGLREQYF
TRBV7-9	CASSLGGGEQFF
TRBV7-3	CASSFEIDNSPLHF
TRBV7-9	CASSFHRQVWSYNEQFF
TRBV2	CASSTGTGIEKLFF
TRBV19	CASNGGVGEKLFF
TRBV28	CASSLGLVLDTQYF
TRBV5-1	CASSLDGDRTYEQYF
TRBV27	CASSPKGTGYYEQYF
TRBV5-6	CASSAPRITLEAFF
TRBV3-1/TRBV3-2	CASSQDLEQPQHF
TRBV6-6	CASSTSHQAYEQYF
TRBV6-1	CASSEALRNTEAFF
TRBV7-3	CASSQTSWETQYF
TRBV24-1	CATSDGGQDTGELFF
TRBV2	CASSPLARGSYEQYF
TRBV3-1/TRBV3-2	CASSLRAGTGGNTIYF
TRBV18	CASSPAMTGGNEQFF
TRBV11-2	CASRGGRGGRVQQETQYF
TRBV6-1	CASSEGDRGRGLGEQYF
TRBV19	CASRPGDQPQHF
TRBV4-1	CASSQGVTSGMGETQYF
TRBV11-3	CASSLGRGDTQYF
TRBV15	CATSRRSSGADTQYF
TRBV11-2	CASSLGGLATGELFF
TRBV7-2	CASSLGTSGTRQWETQYF
TRBV5-1	CASSGNWEKDTQYF
TRBV10-3	CAISQDRANEKLFF
TRBV27	CASSLRLGQAMNNEQFF
TRBV5-4	CASSLLEDTEAFF
TRBV30	CACGRNTEAFF
TRBV5-4	CASSPSGNNGELFF
TRBV7-3	CASSPGGTGELFF
TRBV5-4	CASSPQVEETQYF
TRBV20-1	CSASLTYNEQFF
TRBV6-2/TRBV6-3	CASSYARTGFYEQYF
TRBV7-9	CASSLGLGQGVSYNEQFF
TRBV5-1	CASSLWPQGDTEAFF
TRBV12-5	CASVNGLENEQFF
TRBV18	CASSPSGGLYEQYF
TRBV29-1	CSVEDPVAEPYYNEQFF
TRBV28	CASSLAPGLGAVEYEQYF
TRBV28	CASSYQGAPGANVLTF
TRBV6-5	CASSYPRGHGNSPLHF
TRBV7-3	CASSWAGTAPLFF
TRBV5-1	CASSLGSGSEQYF
TRBV6-5	CASRPTGGAGYTF
TRBV28	CASTTGGSGEQYF
TRBV4-1	CASRPVVAGGSGANVLTF